Only one count was recorded for the clone carrying this T cell receptor (beta chain). This sequence may be a read error, since a much larger clone differs from it by one base. The germline V gene encodes CDR1 LNHDA and CDR2 SQIVND (reference sequence). The length of the CDR3 is 15 residues. The data are from a study of glioma-infiltrating T cells. Using RNA template, CDR3s of TCR alpha and beta were amplified with iRepertoire arm-PCR. TCRdb re-called the multiplex PCR reads with MiXCR, one entry per CDR3 protein. The data contain about 180,000 distinct CDR3 sequences, 43% of them seen just once; the ten biggest clones take up roughly 5.2%.

Sample: glioma tissue, nonneoplastic brain tissue, or PBMCs (not recorded which). This clonotype was sampled from a human donor with low-grade glioma or glioblastoma, undergoing nonglioma brain surgery, or in good health (not recorded which). This chain links TRBV19 with TRBJ1-2, with D tentatively TRBD1 (6 bases). The CDR3 is CVSSIQGLQGVGYTF. The CDR3 bases are TGTGTCAGTAGTATTCAGGGCTTACAGGGAGTTGGCTACACCTTC.